The 5 T cell receptor beta chains below all came from one sample that was sequenced in a study of T cell responses to AZD1222 COVID-19 vaccine. The repertoire was sequenced with immunoSEQ multiplex PCR; TCRdb's copy has only in-frame clones and lacks some. This table holds about 160,000 clones, roughly nine tenths found once. The source was peripheral blood, collected 28 days after the second AZD1222 dose. The receptors here all came from an adult who received the AZD1222 COVID-19 vaccine.

This clone was picked up one time. V usage is TRBV6-6 and J usage is TRBJ1-2; possible D gene TRBD1, 6 bases. This CDR3 has 14 residues. Germline CDR1 is MNHNY and CDR2 is SVGAGI (reference sequence). With 9 bases removed from V and 4 bases from J, the gap between germline ends came to 18 bases. DNA for the CDR3: TGTGCCAGTACTCCGACAGGCCTCATCTATGGCTACACCTTC. Encoded protein: CASTPTGLIYGYTF.

The chain combines TRBV30 with TRBJ1-3, with 8 bases lining up with TRBD1. The V segment lost 4 bases and the J segment 3 bases; nucleotides outside the gene matches: 2. Germline CDR1 reads GTSNPN; CDR2 reads SVGIG (reference sequence). CDR3 length: 13 residues. The CDR3 loop reads CAWTTGVGNTIYF. CDR3 DNA: TGTGCCTGGACGACAGGGGTTGGAAACACCATATATTTT.

In DNA form, the CDR3 reads TGTGCCAGTAGTGCTTTACGGAGCGATGAAAAACTGTTTTTT. This translates into CASSALRSDEKLFF. The chain has TRBV19 and TRBJ1-4, with unresolved D. CDR1 is LNHDA and CDR2 is SQIVND in the germline V gene (reference sequence). V lost 5 bases, J lost 6 bases, and 13 bases lay in between. CDR3 length: 14 amino acids.

This clone showed up just a few times. The chain has TRBV7-9 and TRBJ1-6, with 7 bases that match TRBD1. V shed 4 bases, J shed 7 bases, and the junction held 7 bases outside the gene matches. The CDR3 extends over 15 amino acids. CDR1 SEHNR and CDR2 FQNEAQ come from the germline V gene (reference sequence). Here the CDR3 DNA reads TGTGCCAGCAGCTCCTCCGGGACAGCCAATTCACCCCTCCACTTT. This codes for CASSSSGTANSPLHF.

The chain has TRBV6-5 and TRBJ1-2; the D is unclear. Per germline, CDR1 MNHEY and CDR2 SVGAGI. V lost 8 bases and J lost 4, with 17 bases in between. The CDR3 runs to 14 residues. The CDR3 DNA follows: TGTGCCAGCGGCCCCCTTCCATTGGCCTATGGCTACACCTTC. Translating it yields CASGPLPLAYGYTF.